These T cell receptor beta chains were read from a single sample in a study of human T cells and chemical hapten exposure. TCRdb reprocessed the RACE reads with MiXCR, giving one entry per CDR3 protein. The sample holds tens of thousands of distinct CDR3 sequences, roughly a tenth seen once. The sequencing here drew on whole blood, taken in connection with sensitization to the hapten diphenylcyclopropenone (DPC). Receptors were obtained from a man between 40 and 49 years old with alopecia areata. Some clones in this sample may be carry-over from other donors' samples. The CDR3 runs from the conserved cysteine through the conserved F or W. Each record gives: V gene, J gene, D gene, CDR3 length, clone size, CDR3 protein, CDR3 DNA. A D gene is named only where the DNA matches it firmly. Size is stated for part of the rows, as once, few or many counts, or as a class when the clone is expanded.

v_gene: TRBV3-1; j_gene: TRBJ2-3; d_gene: TRBD1; len: 17; abundance: few; CDR3aa: CASSQERGRRGTDTQYF; CDR3nt: TGTGCCAGCAGCCAAGAAAGGGGGCGGAGAGGAACAGATACGCAGTATTTT
v_gene: TRBV11-2; j_gene: TRBJ2-3; d_gene: NA; len: 17; abundance: few; CDR3aa: CASSLGAGSSSTDTQYF; CDR3nt: TGTGCCAGCAGCTTGGGGGCGGGGAGCTCTAGCACAGATACGCAGTATTTT
v_gene: TRBV6-2/TRBV6-3; j_gene: TRBJ2-7; d_gene: NA; len: 13; abundance: many; CDR3aa: CASSPGASYEQYF; CDR3nt: TGTGCCAGCAGCCCCGGGGCCTCCTACGAGCAGTACTTC
v_gene: TRBV7-2; j_gene: TRBJ2-3; d_gene: NA; len: 16; abundance: NA; CDR3aa: CASSLGPSGATDTQYF; CDR3nt: TGTGCCAGCAGCTTAGGCCCCTCGGGAGCAACAGATACGCAGTATTTT
v_gene: TRBV7-2; j_gene: TRBJ2-7; d_gene: TRBD2; len: 13; abundance: many; CDR3aa: CASSSGREGRQYF; CDR3nt: TGTGCCAGCAGTTCCGGGCGGGAGGGCCGACAGTACTTC
v_gene: TRBV5-6; j_gene: TRBJ1-1; d_gene: TRBD1; len: 17; abundance: few; CDR3aa: CASSLQGETLMNTEAFF; CDR3nt: TGTGCCAGCAGCTTGCAGGGGGAGACTCTCATGAACACTGAAGCTTTCTTT
v_gene: TRBV28; j_gene: TRBJ1-6; d_gene: TRBD1; len: 18; abundance: NA; CDR3aa: CASSSYGATSQGDSPLHF; CDR3nt: TGTGCCAGCAGTTCTTATGGGGCTACGTCCCAGGGGGATTCACCCCTCCACTTT
v_gene: TRBV11-3; j_gene: TRBJ2-1; d_gene: NA; len: 13; abundance: few; CDR3aa: CASSQGHLNEQFF; CDR3nt: TGTGCCAGCAGCCAGGGACACCTCAATGAGCAGTTCTTC
v_gene: TRBV7-2; j_gene: TRBJ1-1; d_gene: NA; len: 13; abundance: many; CDR3aa: CASSRTGNTEAFF; CDR3nt: TGTGCCAGCAGCCGTACAGGGAACACTGAAGCTTTCTTT
v_gene: TRBV19; j_gene: TRBJ2-1; d_gene: NA; len: 12; abundance: many; CDR3aa: CASSIVYNEQFF; CDR3nt: TGTGCCAGTAGTATAGTTTACAATGAGCAGTTCTTC
v_gene: TRBV25-1; j_gene: TRBJ1-2; d_gene: TRBD1; len: 12; abundance: NA; CDR3aa: CASSEQGGGYTF; CDR3nt: TGTGCCAGCAGTGAACAGGGGGGAGGCTACACCTTC
v_gene: TRBV20-1; j_gene: TRBJ2-7; d_gene: NA; len: 16; abundance: few; CDR3aa: CSASSIGRDFSYEQYF; CDR3nt: TGCAGTGCTAGTAGCATCGGAAGGGATTTCTCCTACGAGCAGTACTTC
v_gene: TRBV7-9; j_gene: TRBJ2-1; d_gene: NA; len: 14; abundance: many; CDR3aa: CASSLAGRANEQFF; CDR3nt: TGTGCCAGCAGCTTAGCGGGCAGGGCGAATGAGCAGTTCTTC
v_gene: TRBV21-1; j_gene: TRBJ2-7; d_gene: NA; len: 19; abundance: NA; CDR3aa: CASSKGGRGHRNRTYEQYF; CDR3nt: TGTGCCAGCAGCAAAGGAGGCAGGGGGCACCGGAATAGGACCTACGAGCAGTACTTC
v_gene: TRBV2; j_gene: TRBJ2-1; d_gene: NA; len: 16; abundance: many; CDR3aa: CASSEYQEPSYNEQFF; CDR3nt: TGTGCCAGCAGTGAATATCAGGAGCCCTCCTACAATGAGCAGTTCTTC
v_gene: TRBV12-3/TRBV12-4; j_gene: TRBJ2-7; d_gene: TRBD1; len: 15; abundance: NA; CDR3aa: CASNPTGFGGYEQYF; CDR3nt: TGTGCCAGCAACCCGACAGGGTTTGGCGGCTACGAGCAGTACTTC
v_gene: TRBV7-6; j_gene: TRBJ2-3; d_gene: NA; len: 13; abundance: NA; CDR3aa: CASSPTSTDTQYF; CDR3nt: TGTGCCAGCAGCCCAACTAGCACAGATACGCAGTATTTT
v_gene: TRBV4-1; j_gene: TRBJ2-5; d_gene: NA; len: 13; abundance: NA; CDR3aa: CASSQDWQETQYF; CDR3nt: TGCGCCAGCAGCCAAGATTGGCAAGAGACCCAGTACTTC
v_gene: TRBV3-1; j_gene: TRBJ2-1; d_gene: NA; len: 17; abundance: many; CDR3aa: CASSQDRPSRSYNEQFF; CDR3nt: TGTGCCAGCAGCCAAGATCGGCCTAGCCGTTCCTACAATGAGCAGTTCTTC
v_gene: TRBV7-9; j_gene: TRBJ2-1; d_gene: NA; len: 13; abundance: few; CDR3aa: CASSPQIQNEQFF; CDR3nt: TGTGCCAGCAGCCCCCAAATCCAGAATGAGCAGTTCTTC
v_gene: TRBV7-2; j_gene: TRBJ1-2; d_gene: NA; len: 14; abundance: NA; CDR3aa: CASSLVLQGGGYTF; CDR3nt: TGTGCCAGCAGCTTAGTATTACAGGGAGGCGGCTACACCTTC
v_gene: TRBV28; j_gene: TRBJ2-3; d_gene: NA; len: 11; abundance: few; CDR3aa: CASRLRDTQYF; CDR3nt: TGTGCCAGCAGATTAAGAGATACGCAGTATTTT